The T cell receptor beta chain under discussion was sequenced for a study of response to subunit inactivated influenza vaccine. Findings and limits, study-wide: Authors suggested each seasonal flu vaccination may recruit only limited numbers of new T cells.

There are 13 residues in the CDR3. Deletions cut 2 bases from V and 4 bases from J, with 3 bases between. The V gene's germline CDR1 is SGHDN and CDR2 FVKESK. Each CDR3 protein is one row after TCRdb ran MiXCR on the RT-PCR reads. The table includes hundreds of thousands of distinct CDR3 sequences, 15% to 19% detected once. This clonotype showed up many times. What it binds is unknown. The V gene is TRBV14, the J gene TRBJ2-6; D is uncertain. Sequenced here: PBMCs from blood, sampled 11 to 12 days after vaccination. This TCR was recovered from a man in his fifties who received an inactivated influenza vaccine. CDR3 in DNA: TGTGCCAGCAGCCAACCCGGGGCCAACGTCCTGACTTTC. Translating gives CASSQPGANVLTF. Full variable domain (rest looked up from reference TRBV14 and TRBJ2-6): EAGVTQFPSHSVIEKGQTVTLRCDPISGHDNLYWYRRVMGKEIKFLLHFVKESKQDESGMPNNRFLAERTGGTYSTLKVQPAELEDSGVYFCASSQPGANVLTFGAGSRLTVL.